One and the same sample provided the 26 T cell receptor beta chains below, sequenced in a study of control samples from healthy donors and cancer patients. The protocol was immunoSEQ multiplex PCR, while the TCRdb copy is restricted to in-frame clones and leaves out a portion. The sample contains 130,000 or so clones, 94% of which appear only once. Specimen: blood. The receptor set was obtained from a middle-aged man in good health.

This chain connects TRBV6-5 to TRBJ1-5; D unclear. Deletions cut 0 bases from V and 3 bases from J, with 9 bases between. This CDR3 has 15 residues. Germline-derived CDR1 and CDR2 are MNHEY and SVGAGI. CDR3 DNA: TGTGCCAGCAGTTACTCGAGTGGCACCAATCAGCCCCAGCATTTT. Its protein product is CASSYSSGTNQPQHF.

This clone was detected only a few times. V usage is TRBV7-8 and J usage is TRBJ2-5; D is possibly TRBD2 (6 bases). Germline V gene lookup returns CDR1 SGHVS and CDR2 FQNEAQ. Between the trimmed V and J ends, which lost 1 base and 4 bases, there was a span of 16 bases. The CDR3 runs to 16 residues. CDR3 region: CASSLVGGAGRETQYF. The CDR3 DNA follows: TGTGCCAGCAGCTTAGTCGGCGGGGCCGGTAGAGAGACCCAGTACTTC.

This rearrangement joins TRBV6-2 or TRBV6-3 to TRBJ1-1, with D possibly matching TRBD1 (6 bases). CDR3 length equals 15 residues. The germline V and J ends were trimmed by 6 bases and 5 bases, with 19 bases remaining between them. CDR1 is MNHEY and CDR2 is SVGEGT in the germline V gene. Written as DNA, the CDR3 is TGTGCCAGCAGCCCCGGGCCGGGGGCCGGGACTGAAGCTTTCTTT. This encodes CASSPGPGAGTEAFF.

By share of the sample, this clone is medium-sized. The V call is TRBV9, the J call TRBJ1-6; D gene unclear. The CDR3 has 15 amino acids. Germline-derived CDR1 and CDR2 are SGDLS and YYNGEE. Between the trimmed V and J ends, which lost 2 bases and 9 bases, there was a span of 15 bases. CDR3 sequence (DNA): TGTGCCAGCAGCGTGGACGTCCTAGCCTCTTCACCCCTCCACTTT. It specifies CASSVDVLASSPLHF.

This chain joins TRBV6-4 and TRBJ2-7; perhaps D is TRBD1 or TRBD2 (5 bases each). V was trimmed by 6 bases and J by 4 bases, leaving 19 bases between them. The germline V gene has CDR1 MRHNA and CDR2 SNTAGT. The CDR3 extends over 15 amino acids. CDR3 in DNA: TGTGCCAGCAGAAACCGGGACCGCTTGCGGTACGAGCAGTACTTC. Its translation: CASRNRDRLRYEQYF.

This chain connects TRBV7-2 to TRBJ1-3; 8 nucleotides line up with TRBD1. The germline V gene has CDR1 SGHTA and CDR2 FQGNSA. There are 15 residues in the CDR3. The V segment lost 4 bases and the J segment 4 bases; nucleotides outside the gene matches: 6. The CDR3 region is CASSSETGAGNTIYF. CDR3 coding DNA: TGTGCCAGCAGCTCCGAGACAGGGGCGGGAAACACCATATATTTT.

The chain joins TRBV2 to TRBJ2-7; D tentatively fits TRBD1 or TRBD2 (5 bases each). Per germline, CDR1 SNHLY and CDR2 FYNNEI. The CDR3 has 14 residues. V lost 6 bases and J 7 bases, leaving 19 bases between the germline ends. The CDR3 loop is CASRRDGPPEEQYF. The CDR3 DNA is TGTGCCAGCAGGAGGGACGGCCCCCCGGAAGAGCAGTACTTC. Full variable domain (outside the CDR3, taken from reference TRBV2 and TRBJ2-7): EPEVTQTPSHQVTQMGQEVILRCVPISNHLYFYWYRQILGQKVEFLVSFYNNEISEKSEIFDDQFSVERPDGSNFTLKIRSTKLEDSAMYFCASRRDGPPEEQYFGPGTRLTVT.

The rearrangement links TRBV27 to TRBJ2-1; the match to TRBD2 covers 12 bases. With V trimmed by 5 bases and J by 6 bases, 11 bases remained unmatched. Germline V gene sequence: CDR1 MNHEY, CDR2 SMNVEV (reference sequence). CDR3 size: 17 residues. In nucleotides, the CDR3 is TGTGCCAGCAGTCCTCTGGGACTAGCGGGCGTGAGCAATGAGCAGTTCTTC. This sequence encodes CASSPLGLAGVSNEQFF.

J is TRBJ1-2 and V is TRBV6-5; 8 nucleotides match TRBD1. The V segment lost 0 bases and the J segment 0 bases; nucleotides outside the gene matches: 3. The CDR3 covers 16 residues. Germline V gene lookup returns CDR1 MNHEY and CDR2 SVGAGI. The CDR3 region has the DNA TGTGCCAGCAGTTACTCGAGGACAGGGTCTAACTATGGCTACACCTTC. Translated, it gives CASSYSRTGSNYGYTF.

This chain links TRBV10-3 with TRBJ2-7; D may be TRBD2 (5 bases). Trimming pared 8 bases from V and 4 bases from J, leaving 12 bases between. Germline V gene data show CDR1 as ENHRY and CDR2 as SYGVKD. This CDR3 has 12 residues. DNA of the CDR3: TGTGCCATCTCTCCCGGGAATTACGAGCAGTACTTC. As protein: CAISPGNYEQYF.

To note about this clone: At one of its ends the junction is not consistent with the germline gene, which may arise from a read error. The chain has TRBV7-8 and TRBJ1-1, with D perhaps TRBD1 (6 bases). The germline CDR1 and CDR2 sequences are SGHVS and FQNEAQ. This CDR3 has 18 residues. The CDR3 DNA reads TGTGCCAGCAGCTTAGGTCCGTTTGATGTTCGGGGGCGGATATCCAAGACCTTT. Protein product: CASSLGPFDVRGRISKTF.

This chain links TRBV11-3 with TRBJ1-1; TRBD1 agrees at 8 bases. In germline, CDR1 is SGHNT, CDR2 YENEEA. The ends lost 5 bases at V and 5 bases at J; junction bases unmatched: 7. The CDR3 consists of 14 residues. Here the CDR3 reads CASSADRGGTEAFF. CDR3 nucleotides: TGTGCCAGCAGCGCAGACAGGGGAGGGACTGAAGCTTTCTTT.

The CDR3 here is CASSVGDYNEQFF. The CDR3 DNA follows: TGTGCCAGCAGTGTCGGCGATTACAATGAGCAGTTCTTC. The rearrangement links TRBV2 to TRBJ2-1; D is unclear. The CDR3 has 13 residues. The V gene's germline CDR1 is SNHLY and CDR2 FYNNEI. Deletions cut 4 bases from V and 4 bases from J, with 8 bases between.

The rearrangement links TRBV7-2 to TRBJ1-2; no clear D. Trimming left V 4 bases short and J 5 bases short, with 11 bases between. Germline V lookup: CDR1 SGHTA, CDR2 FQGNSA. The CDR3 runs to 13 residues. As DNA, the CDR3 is TGTGCCAGCAGCTCTCCTAGAGGTTATGGCTACACCTTC. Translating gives CASSSPRGYGYTF.

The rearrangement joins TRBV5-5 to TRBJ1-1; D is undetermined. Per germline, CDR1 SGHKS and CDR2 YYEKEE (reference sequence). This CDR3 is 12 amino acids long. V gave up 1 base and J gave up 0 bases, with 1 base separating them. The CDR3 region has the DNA TGTGCCAGCAGCTTGATGAACACTGAAGCTTTCTTT. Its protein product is CASSLMNTEAFF.

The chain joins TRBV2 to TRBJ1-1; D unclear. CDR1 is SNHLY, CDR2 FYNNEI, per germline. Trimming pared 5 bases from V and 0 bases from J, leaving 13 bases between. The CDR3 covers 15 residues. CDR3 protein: CASSNQRRMNTEAFF. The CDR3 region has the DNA TGTGCCAGCAGTAACCAGCGCAGGATGAACACTGAAGCTTTCTTT.

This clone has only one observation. CDR3 in DNA: TGTGCCACCAGTGACACTAGCGGCCCTACAGATACGCAGTATTTT. This sequence encodes CATSDTSGPTDTQYF. The rearrangement joins TRBV24-1 to TRBJ2-3, with 8 bases aligning to TRBD2. CDR1 is KGHDR, CDR2 SFDVKD, per germline. Trimming took 4 bases from V and 3 from J; bases not matched to a gene: 5. The CDR3 totals 15 residues.

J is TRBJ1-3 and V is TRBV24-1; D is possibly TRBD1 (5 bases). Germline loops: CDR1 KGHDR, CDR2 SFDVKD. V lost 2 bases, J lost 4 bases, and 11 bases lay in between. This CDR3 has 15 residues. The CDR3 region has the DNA TGTGCCACCAGTGATTCCGGACAAAGGGGAAACACCATATATTTT. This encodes CATSDSGQRGNTIYF.

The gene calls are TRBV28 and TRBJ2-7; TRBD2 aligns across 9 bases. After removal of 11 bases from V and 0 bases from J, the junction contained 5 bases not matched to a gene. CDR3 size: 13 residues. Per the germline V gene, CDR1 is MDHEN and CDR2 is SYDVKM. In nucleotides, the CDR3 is TGTGCCGGCGGGGGGGCTATCTCCTACGAGCAGTACTTC. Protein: CAGGGAISYEQYF. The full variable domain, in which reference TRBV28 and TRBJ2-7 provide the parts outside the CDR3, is DVKVTQSSRYLVKRTGEKVFLECVQDMDHENMFWYRQDPGLGLRLIYFSYDVKMKEKGDIPEGYSVSREKKERFSLILESASTNQTSMYLCAGGGAISYEQYFGPGTRLTVT.

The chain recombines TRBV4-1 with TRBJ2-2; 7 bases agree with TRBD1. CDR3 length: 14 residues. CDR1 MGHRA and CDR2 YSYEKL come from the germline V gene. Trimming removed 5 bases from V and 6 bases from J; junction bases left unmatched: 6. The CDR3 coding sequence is TGCGCCAGCAGCTTAGACAGGGTTCCCGGGGAGCTGTTTTTT. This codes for CASSLDRVPGELFF.

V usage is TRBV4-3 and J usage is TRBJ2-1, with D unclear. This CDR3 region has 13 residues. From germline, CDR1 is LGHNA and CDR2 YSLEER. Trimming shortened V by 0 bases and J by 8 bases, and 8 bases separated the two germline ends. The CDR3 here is CASSQDHDDEQFF. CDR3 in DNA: TGCGCCAGCAGCCAAGATCACGACGATGAGCAGTTCTTC.

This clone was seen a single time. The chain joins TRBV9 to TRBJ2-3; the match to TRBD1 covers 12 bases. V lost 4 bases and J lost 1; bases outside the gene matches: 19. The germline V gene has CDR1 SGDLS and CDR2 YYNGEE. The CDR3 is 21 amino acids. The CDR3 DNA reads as TGTGCCAGCAGCACTCCCTGGGGACAGGGGGCTCGTTCTAGACGCACAGATACGCAGTATTTT. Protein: CASSTPWGQGARSRRTDTQYF.

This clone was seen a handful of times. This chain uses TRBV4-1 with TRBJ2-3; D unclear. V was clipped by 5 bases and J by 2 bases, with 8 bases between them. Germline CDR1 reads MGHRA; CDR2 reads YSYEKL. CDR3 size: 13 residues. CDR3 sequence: CASSKYTTDTQYF. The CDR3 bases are TGCGCCAGCAGCAAATACACCACAGATACGCAGTATTTT.

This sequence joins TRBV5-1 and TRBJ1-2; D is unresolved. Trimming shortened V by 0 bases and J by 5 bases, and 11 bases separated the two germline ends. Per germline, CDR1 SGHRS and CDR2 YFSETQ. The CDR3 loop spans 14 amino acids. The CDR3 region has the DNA TGCGCCAGCAGCTTGGTGGCCGAAGATTATGGCTACACCTTC. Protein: CASSLVAEDYGYTF.

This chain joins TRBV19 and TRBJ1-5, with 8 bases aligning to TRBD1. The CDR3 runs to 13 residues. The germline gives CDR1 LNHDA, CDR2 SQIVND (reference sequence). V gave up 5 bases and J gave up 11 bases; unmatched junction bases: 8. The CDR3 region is CASSPRQGRAQHF. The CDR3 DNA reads TGTGCCAGTAGTCCAAGACAGGGGAGGGCCCAGCATTTT.

The CDR3 sequence is CASSLSGAINSPLHF. The CDR3 bases are TGTGCCAGCAGTTTATCGGGGGCGATTAATTCACCCCTCCACTTT. The chain is built from TRBV28 and TRBJ1-6, with D tentatively TRBD1 (6 bases). V was clipped by 1 base and J by 6 bases, with 10 bases between them. This CDR3 has 15 residues. From germline, CDR1 is MDHEN and CDR2 SYDVKM. The complete variable domain, with remaining parts taken from reference TRBV28 and TRBJ1-6, reads DVKVTQSSRYLVKRTGEKVFLECVQDMDHENMFWYRQDPGLGLRLIYFSYDVKMKEKGDIPEGYSVSREKKERFSLILESASTNQTSMYLCASSLSGAINSPLHFGNGTRLTVT.